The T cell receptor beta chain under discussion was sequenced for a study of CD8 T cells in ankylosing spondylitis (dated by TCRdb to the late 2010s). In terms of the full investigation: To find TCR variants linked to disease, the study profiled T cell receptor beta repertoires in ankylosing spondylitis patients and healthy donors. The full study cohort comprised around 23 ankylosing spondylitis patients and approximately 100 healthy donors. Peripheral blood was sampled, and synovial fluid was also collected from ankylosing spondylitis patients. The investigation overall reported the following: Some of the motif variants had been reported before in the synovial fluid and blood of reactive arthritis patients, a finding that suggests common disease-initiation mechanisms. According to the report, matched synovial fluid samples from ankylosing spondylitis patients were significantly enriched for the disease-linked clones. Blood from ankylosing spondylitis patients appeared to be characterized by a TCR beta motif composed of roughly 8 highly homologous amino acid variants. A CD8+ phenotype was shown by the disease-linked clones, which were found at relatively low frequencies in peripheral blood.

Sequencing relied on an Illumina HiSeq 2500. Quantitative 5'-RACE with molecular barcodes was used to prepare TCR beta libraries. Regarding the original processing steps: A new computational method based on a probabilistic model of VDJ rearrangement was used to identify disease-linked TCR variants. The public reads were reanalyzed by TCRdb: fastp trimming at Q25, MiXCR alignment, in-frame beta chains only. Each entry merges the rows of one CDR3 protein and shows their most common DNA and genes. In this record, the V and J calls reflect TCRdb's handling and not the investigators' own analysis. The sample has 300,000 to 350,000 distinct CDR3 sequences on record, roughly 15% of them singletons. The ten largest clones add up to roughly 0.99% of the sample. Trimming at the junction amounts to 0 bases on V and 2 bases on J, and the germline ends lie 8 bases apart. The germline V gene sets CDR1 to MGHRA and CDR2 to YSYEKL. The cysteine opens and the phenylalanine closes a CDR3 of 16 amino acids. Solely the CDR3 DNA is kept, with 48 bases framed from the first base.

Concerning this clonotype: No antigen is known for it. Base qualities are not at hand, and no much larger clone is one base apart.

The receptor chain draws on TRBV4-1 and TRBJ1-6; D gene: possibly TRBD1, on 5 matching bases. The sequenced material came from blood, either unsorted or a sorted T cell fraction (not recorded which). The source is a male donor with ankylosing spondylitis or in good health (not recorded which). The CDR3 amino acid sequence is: CASSQDRGTYNSPLHF. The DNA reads TGCGCCAGCAGCCAAGATAGGGGCACCTATAATTCACCCCTCCACTTT.